Listed here are 7 T cell receptor beta chains from one sample, sequenced in a study of T-cell memory formation after mild COVID-19. MiXCR was run by TCRdb on the 5' RACE reads, yielding one entry per CDR3 protein. In the table there are approximately 560,000 distinct CDR3 sequences, roughly 17% of which are singletons. Source material: PBMCs or a T cell subset sorted from them (not recorded which). The receptors stem from an adult woman who had mild COVID-19 (a few samples of this study predate the infection). Cell type and time point are not known.

The chain carries TRBV7-9 and TRBJ2-7; the D gene is possibly TRBD2 (7 bases). The V end lost 8 bases, the J end lost 3 bases, and 17 bases lay between the germline ends. Germline V gene data show CDR1 as SEHNR and CDR2 as FQNEAQ (reference sequence). The CDR3 has 14 amino acids. CDR3 sequence: CASWGGSTVYEQYF. The CDR3 nucleotides are TGTGCCAGCTGGGGGGGCTCCACCGTCTACGAGCAGTACTTC.

This chain links TRBV5-1 with TRBJ2-3; 9 bases agree with TRBD1. Germline CDR1 is SGHRS and CDR2 is YFSETQ. The CDR3 has 15 residues. Trimming at V came to 4 bases and at J to 4 bases, leaving 7 bases not matched to a gene. In DNA, the CDR3 is TGCGCCAGCAGCCTGGGACAGGGTGGTGCAGATACGCAGTATTTT. As protein: CASSLGQGGADTQYF.

This clonotype was recorded a few times. CDR3 nucleotide sequence: TGTGCCAGCAGCTTAGGAGGGGGATATGGACGGCGCCGAGACACCTTC. Protein: CASSLGGGYGRRRDTF. The genes are TRBV7-2 and TRBJ1-2; perhaps TRBD1 as D (6 bases). This CDR3 has 16 residues. Germline lookup yields CDR1 SGHTA and CDR2 FQGNSA. Trimming left V 1 base short and J 12 bases short, with 24 bases between.

The V gene is TRBV2, the J gene TRBJ2-1; D possibly corresponds to TRBD1 (5 bases). CDR1 SNHLY and CDR2 FYNNEI come from the germline V gene. V lost 7 bases and J 0 bases, leaving 13 bases between the germline ends. This CDR3 contains 15 residues. The CDR3 nucleotides are TGTGCCAGCACCGCGCAGGGAAGCTCCTACAATGAGCAGTTCTTC. This sequence encodes CASTAQGSSYNEQFF.

This clonotype has more than one count but fewer than ten. The chain is built from TRBV15 and TRBJ2-1; perhaps D is TRBD1 or TRBD2 (5 bases each). Deletions cut 10 bases from V and 1 base from J, with 14 bases between. The CDR3 runs to 14 residues. The germline V gene has CDR1 LNHNV and CDR2 YYDKDF (reference sequence). The CDR3 protein is CAISPGPSYNEQFF. The CDR3 coding sequence is TGTGCCATTTCACCGGGACCTTCCTACAATGAGCAGTTCTTC.

The chain has TRBV6-5 and TRBJ2-7; no definite D call. CDR1 is MNHEY, CDR2 SVGAGI, per germline. The CDR3 length is 14 residues. The V end lost 7 bases, the J end lost 2 bases, and 15 bases lay between the germline ends. CDR3 in amino acids: CASTPTRAPYEQYF. CDR3 bases: TGTGCCAGCACTCCCACCCGGGCTCCCTACGAGCAGTACTTC.

The rearrangement uses TRBV27 and TRBJ1-6; D is unresolved. V lost 5 bases and J 7 bases, leaving 15 bases between the germline ends. CDR1 is MNHEY, CDR2 SMNVEV, per germline (reference sequence). The CDR3 loop spans 15 amino acids. In DNA form, the CDR3 reads TGTGCCAGCAGTCGGAGACGGGATCACAATTCACCCCTCCACTTT. The encoded protein is CASSRRRDHNSPLHF.